These T cell receptor beta chains were read from a single sample in a study of blood T cell repertoires in COVID-19. Clones were read by immunoSEQ multiplex PCR, and TCRdb kept only the in-frame ones, dropping some. The sample has hundreds of thousands of clones, more than 80% seen once. Material: peripheral blood. The source of these receptors is a woman aged 18-29 years with acute or convalescent COVID-19. Each CDR3 is given with its conserved first and last residue. The size field is filled for only some rows; it gives once, few, many or a size class.

J,V,size,CDR3
TRBJ2-2,TRBV10-2,-,CASSLAGGRTGELFF
TRBJ1-1,TRBV5-6,-,CASSYHSPEAFF
TRBJ1-6,TRBV5-1,-,CASSAAGDSPLHF
TRBJ2-5,TRBV7-9,-,CASSLLAGGPETQYF
TRBJ2-7,TRBV6-2/TRBV6-3,-,CASSPQGGGASYEQYF
TRBJ2-3,TRBV7-9,-,CASSFGLAGRTDTQYF
TRBJ2-5,TRBV6-2/TRBV6-3,-,CASSYEGLETQYF
TRBJ1-2,TRBV19,-,CASRTYYGYTF
TRBJ1-2,TRBV6-5,-,CASTESNYGYTF
TRBJ1-1,TRBV10-2,once,CASSDPAGMYMNTEAFF
TRBJ1-2,TRBV28,-,CASSLGGTEKPNGYTF
TRBJ2-7,TRBV4-1,-,CASSTTSAGYEQYF
TRBJ1-2,TRBV5-1,-,CASSPYDRDREIYTF
TRBJ1-2,TRBV6-5,-,CASSRGALGNYGYTF
TRBJ2-2,TRBV6-5,-,CATGTSNTGELFF
TRBJ2-1,TRBV6-2/TRBV6-3,-,CASSYQRSSEQFF
TRBJ1-4,TRBV3-1/TRBV3-2,-,CASSQEGTTSGKLFF
TRBJ1-2,TRBV21-1,once,CASSKVGGAENTF
TRBJ2-3,TRBV6-5,-,CASSYSQASSTDTQYF
TRBJ2-7,TRBV5-6,-,CASSLWRTYEQYF
TRBJ2-2,TRBV19,-,CASSQLAGGVWELFF
TRBJ1-1,TRBV5-1,-,CASSLLSGSTEAFF
TRBJ2-2,TRBV19,-,CASRDTGGRSGELFF
TRBJ1-1,TRBV6-5,-,CASTKGGANTEAFF
TRBJ1-1,TRBV4-2,-,CASSGLEVNTEAFF
TRBJ1-2,TRBV24-1,-,CATSDYQATYGYTF
TRBJ1-1,TRBV12-3/TRBV12-4,-,CASSQRTEAFF
TRBJ2-7,TRBV2,once,CASSEAGGVTYEQYF
TRBJ2-3,TRBV19,-,CASTPRGGDTQYF
TRBJ1-2,TRBV29-1,-,CSVVDRYDGYTF
TRBJ1-5,TRBV10-1,-,CASGAGPGKSNQPQHF
TRBJ2-5,TRBV7-2,-,CASSLDRTGTQYF
TRBJ1-2,TRBV4-3,few,CASSPLQGGYGYTF
TRBJ2-7,TRBV14,-,CASSPNEPSGGFPYEQYF
TRBJ1-1,TRBV11-1,-,CASSLATAGVNTEAFF
TRBJ2-7,TRBV5-1,-,CASSSSDRQVSGQYF
TRBJ2-1,TRBV27,-,CASTPLAGVVDEQFF
TRBJ1-6,TRBV9,-,CASSVGPGGNSPLHF
TRBJ1-1,TRBV5-8,-,CASGDRGNTEAFF
TRBJ2-7,TRBV19,-,CASSIGAEAYEQYF